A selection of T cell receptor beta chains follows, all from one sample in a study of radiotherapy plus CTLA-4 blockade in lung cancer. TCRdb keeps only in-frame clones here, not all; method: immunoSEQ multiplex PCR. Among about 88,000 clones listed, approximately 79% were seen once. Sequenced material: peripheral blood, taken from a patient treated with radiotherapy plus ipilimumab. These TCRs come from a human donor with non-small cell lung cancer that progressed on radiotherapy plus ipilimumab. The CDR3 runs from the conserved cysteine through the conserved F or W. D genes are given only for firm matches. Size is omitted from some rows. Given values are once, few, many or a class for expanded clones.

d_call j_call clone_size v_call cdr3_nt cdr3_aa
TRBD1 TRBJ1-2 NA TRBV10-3 TGTGCCGTCAGAGGGACAGTTCCTCGGGGTGGCTACACCTTC CAVRGTVPRGGYTF
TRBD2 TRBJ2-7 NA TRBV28 TGTGCCAGCAGTTCACTTCCGGGGAGGGCCCCTCTCAAAGCCTACGAGCAGTACTTC CASSSLPGRAPLKAYEQYF
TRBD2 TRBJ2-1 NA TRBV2 TGTGCCAGCCACTTAACTAGCGGGTTTTACAATGAGCAGTTCTTC CASHLTSGFYNEQFF
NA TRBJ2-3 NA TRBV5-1 TGCGCCAGCAGCCGGGACCAAGCCACAGATACGCAGTATTTT CASSRDQATDTQYF
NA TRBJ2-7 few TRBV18 TGTGCCAGCTCACCGCCGACAGGCTCCCACGAGCAGTACTTC CASSPPTGSHEQYF
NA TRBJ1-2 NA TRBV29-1 TGCAGCGTTGTGACAGGCCATTACTATGGCTACACCTTC CSVVTGHYYGYTF
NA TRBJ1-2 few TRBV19 TGTGCCAGTAGACCCACAGGGCCCTATGGCTACACCTTC CASRPTGPYGYTF
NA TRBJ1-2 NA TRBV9 TGTGCCAGCAGCGTAGGGGCAGTCAACTATAACTATGGCTACACCTTC CASSVGAVNYNYGYTF
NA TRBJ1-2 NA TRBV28 TGTGCCAGCACCCCGAAAAGTGTACGTTATGGCTACACCTTC CASTPKSVRYGYTF
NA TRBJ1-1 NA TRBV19 TGTGCCAGTCGAACAGAGAACACTGAAGCTTTCTTT CASRTENTEAFF
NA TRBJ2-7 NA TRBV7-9 TGTGCCAGCAGCCCCTTCTCACAGGATCCTTCCTACGAGCAGTACTTC CASSPFSQDPSYEQYF
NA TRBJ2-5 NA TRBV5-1 TGCGCCAGCAGCTTAGGAGGAAAAGAGACCCAGTACTTC CASSLGGKETQYF
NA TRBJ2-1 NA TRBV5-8 TGTGCCAGCAGCTTGGGACGGAGCTCCTACAATGAGCAGTTCTTC CASSLGRSSYNEQFF
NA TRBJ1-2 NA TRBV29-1 TGCAGCGTTGTTGAAGGGGCAGGGCTGAACTATGGCTACACCTTC CSVVEGAGLNYGYTF
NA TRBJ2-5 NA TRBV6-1 TGTGCCAGCAGTGAAATTGGGAAGACCCAGTACTTC CASSEIGKTQYF
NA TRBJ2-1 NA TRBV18 TGTGCCAGCTCACCACCTAGTCTTTACAATGAGCAGTTCTTC CASSPPSLYNEQFF
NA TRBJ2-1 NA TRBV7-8 TGTGCCAGCAGCTGGAAATCCTACAATGAGCAGTTCTTC CASSWKSYNEQFF
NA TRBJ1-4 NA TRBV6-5 TGTGCCAGCAGTTACTCTGGGGCACACGGGGGTGAAAAACTGTTTTTT CASSYSGAHGGEKLFF
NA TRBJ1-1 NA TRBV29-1 TGCAGCGTTGAAGATACCGGCCCCGGGTGGGCTTTCTTT CSVEDTGPGWAFF
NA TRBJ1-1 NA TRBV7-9 TGTGCCAGCAGCTTAGTCGGGATGGGGGCGGCTGAAGCTTTCTTT CASSLVGMGAAEAFF
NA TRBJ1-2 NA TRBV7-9 TGTGCCAGCAGCTTATCAACAGTTAACTATGGCTACACCTTC CASSLSTVNYGYTF
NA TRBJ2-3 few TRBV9 TGTGCCAGCAGCGTAGTGGGATCCACAGATACGCAGTATTTT CASSVVGSTDTQYF
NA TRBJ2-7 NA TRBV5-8 TGTGCCAGCAGCTTGGGGGCAGGGAACTCCTACGAGCAGTACTTC CASSLGAGNSYEQYF
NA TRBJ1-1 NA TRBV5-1 TGCGCCAGCAGCTCAGGACAGCCGAACACTGAAGCTTTCTTT CASSSGQPNTEAFF
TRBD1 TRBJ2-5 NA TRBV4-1 TGCGCCAGCAGCCCGGGACAGGGAAAGACCCAGTACTTC CASSPGQGKTQYF
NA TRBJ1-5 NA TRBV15 TGTGCCACCAGCAGAGATCCGATGAGCAATCAGCCCCAGCATTTT CATSRDPMSNQPQHF
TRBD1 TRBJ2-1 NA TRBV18 TGTGCCAGCTCACCGGGACAGGGGGAGTACAATGAGCAGTTCTTC CASSPGQGEYNEQFF
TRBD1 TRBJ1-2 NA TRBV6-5 TGTGCCAGCAGTTTAACAGGGGGTCGGTCTAACTATGGCTACACCTTC CASSLTGGRSNYGYTF
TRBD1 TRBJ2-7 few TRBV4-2 TGTGCCAGCAGCCAGGATGACAGGGCCTACGAGCAGTACTTC CASSQDDRAYEQYF
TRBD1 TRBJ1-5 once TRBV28 TGTGCCAGCAGTTTGAGACAGGGGGCCAATCAGCCCCAGCATTTT CASSLRQGANQPQHF
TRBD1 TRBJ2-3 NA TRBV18 TGTGCCAGCTCTCTTACGACAGGGACCACAGATACGCAGTATTTT CASSLTTGTTDTQYF
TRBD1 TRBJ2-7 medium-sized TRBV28 TGTGCCCTAATGCCCCGGGACAGCCCGAGGGGGGAGCAGTACTTC CALMPRDSPRGEQYF
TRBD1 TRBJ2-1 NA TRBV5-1 TGCGCCAGCAGCAGCCAGGGGGCCTCCTACAATGAGCAGTTCTTC CASSSQGASYNEQFF
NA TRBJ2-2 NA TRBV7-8 TGTGCCAGCAGCGTCGGTGGGGCGGCCGGGGAGCTGTTTTTT CASSVGGAAGELFF
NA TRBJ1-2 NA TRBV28 TGTGCCAGCAGTTTAGGGATAGACTATGGCTACACCTTC CASSLGIDYGYTF
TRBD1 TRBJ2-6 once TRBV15 TGTGCCACCAGCAGCAATCCGGGACAGCTTCTCTCTGGGGCCAACGTCCTGACTTTC CATSSNPGQLLSGANVLTF
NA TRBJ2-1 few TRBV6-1 TGTGCCAGCAGTGAAGCGAACTACAATGAGCAGTTCTTC CASSEANYNEQFF
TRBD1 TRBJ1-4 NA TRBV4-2 TGTGCCAGCAGCCAAGATCTGACAGGGGGCGAGGAAAAACTGTTTTTT CASSQDLTGGEEKLFF
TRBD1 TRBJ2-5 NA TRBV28 TGTGCCAGCAGTTTTACAGGGGCGAACCAAGAGACCCAGTACTTC CASSFTGANQETQYF
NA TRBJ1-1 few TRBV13 TGTGCCAGCAGCTTTAGGACAGTGAACACTGAAGCTTTCTTT CASSFRTVNTEAFF
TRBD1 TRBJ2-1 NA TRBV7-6 TGTGCCAGCAGCCGGGGACAGGGGGTAAGCTCCTACAATGAGCAGTTCTTC CASSRGQGVSSYNEQFF
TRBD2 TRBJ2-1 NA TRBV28 TGTGCCAGCAGTATTAGCGGGAGCGGTCGTGAGCAGTTCTTC CASSISGSGREQFF
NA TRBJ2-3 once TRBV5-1 TGCGCCAGCAGCTTCGGCCACGCTAGCACAGATACGCAGTATTTT CASSFGHASTDTQYF
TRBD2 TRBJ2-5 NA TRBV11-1 TGTGCCAGCAGCGTTGGGGATAGCGGGGGAGCTCCCCAGTACTTC CASSVGDSGGAPQYF
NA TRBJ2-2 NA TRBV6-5 TGTGCCAGCAGTCCCCCAGGGACCGGGGAGCTGTTTTTT CASSPPGTGELFF
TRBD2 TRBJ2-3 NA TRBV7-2 TGTGCCAGCAGCTTGCTTAGCGGGGGGGCCTCGGCGCAGTATTTT CASSLLSGGASAQYF
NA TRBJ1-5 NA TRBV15 TGTGCCACCAGCAGAGAACGGACGGGCTATAGCAATCAGCCCCAGCATTTT CATSRERTGYSNQPQHF